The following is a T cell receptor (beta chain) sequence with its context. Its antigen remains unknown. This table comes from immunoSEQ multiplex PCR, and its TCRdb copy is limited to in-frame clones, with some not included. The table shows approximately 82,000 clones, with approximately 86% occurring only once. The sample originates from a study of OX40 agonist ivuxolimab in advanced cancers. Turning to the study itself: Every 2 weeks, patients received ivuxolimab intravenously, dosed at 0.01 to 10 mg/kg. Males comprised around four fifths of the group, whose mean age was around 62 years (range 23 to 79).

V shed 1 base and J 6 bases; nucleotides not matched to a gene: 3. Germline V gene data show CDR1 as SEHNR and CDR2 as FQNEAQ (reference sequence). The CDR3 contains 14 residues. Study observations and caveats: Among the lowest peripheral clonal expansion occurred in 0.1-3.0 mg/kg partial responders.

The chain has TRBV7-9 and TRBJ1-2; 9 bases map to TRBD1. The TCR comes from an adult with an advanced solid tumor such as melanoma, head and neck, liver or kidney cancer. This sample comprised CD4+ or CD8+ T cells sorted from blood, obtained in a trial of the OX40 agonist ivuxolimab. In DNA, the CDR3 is TGTGCCAGCAGCTTAGGGGACAGGGCCCATGGCTACACCTTC. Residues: CASSLGDRAHGYTF.